This T cell receptor beta chain came from a study of blood T cells in healthy people across ages. General study findings and limits: Higher diversity, along with more naive CD4+ cells, distinguished long-lived donors from aged donors. A strong correlation was seen between TCR beta diversity and naive T cell percentage.

This clonotype was detected a few times. The antigen remains unidentified. Using a J-beta primer mix together with a sample-barcoded 5' primer, a second PCR was run for roughly 7 to 12 cycles. TCRdb recomputed calls from the 5' RACE reads with MiXCR, one row per CDR3 protein. Among 650,000 to 1,000,000 distinct CDR3 sequences listed, approximately 35% were seen once. Source material: blood. This TCR derives from a man between 18 and 35 years old in good health.

CDR3: CASSLTQKTNYGYTF. As DNA, the CDR3 is TGTGCCAGCAGTTTAACGCAGAAAACTAACTATGGCTACACCTTC. This chain links TRBV12-3 or TRBV12-4 with TRBJ1-2; D uncertain. The CDR3 loop spans 15 amino acids. Trimming left V 2 bases short and J 0 bases short, with 10 bases between.